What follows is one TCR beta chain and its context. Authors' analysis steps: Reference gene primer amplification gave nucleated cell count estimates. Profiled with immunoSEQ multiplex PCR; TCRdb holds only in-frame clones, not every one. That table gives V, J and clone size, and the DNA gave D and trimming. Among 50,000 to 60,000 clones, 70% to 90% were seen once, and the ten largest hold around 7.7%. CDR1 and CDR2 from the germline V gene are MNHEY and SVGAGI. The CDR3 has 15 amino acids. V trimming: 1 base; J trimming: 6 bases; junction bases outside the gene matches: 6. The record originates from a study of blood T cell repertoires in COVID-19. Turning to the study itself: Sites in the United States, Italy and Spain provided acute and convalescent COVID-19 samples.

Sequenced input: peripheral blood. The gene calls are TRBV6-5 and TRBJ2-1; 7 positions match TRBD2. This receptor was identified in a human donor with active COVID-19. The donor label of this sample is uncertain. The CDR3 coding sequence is TGTGCCAGCAGTTACTTCCAGCGGGGTCCCAATGAGCAGTTCTTC. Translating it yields CASSYFQRGPNEQFF.